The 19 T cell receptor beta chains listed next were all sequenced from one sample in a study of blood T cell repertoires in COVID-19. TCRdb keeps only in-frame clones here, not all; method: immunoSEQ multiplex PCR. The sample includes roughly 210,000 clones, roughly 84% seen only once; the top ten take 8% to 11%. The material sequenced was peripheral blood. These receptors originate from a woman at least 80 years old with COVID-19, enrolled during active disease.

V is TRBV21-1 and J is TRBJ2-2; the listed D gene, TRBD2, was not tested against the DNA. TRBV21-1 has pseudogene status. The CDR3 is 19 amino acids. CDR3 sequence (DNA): TGTGCCAGCAGCAACGGCCCGGGACTAAAAGTTGCGAACACCGGGGAGCTGTTTTTT. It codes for CASSNGPGLKVANTGELFF.

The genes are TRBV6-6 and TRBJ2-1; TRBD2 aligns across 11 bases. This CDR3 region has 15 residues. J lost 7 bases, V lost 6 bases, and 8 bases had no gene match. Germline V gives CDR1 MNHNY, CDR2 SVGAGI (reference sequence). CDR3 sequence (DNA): TGTGCCAGCAGCGGGACTAGCGGAGCCGGGAATGAGCAGTTCTTC. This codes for CASSGTSGAGNEQFF.

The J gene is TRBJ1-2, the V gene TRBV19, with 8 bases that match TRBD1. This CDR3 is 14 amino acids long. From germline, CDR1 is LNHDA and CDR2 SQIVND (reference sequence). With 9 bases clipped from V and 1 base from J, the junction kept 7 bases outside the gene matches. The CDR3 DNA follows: TGTGCCAGCCGCGCCGGACAGGGTAACTATGGCTACACCTTC. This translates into CASRAGQGNYGYTF.

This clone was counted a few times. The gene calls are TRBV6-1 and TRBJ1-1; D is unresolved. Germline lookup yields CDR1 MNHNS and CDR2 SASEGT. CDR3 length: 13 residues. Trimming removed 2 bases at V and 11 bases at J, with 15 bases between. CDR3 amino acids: CASSELEGLGAFF. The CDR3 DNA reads TGTGCCAGCAGTGAACTGGAGGGCCTTGGGGCTTTCTTT.

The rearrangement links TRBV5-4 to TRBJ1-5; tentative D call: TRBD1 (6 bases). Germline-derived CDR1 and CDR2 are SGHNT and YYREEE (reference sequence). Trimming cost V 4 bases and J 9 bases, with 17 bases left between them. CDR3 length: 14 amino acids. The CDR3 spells CASSPGTPVGPQHF. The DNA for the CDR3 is TGTGCCAGCAGCCCCGGGACACCCGTGGGGCCCCAGCATTTT.

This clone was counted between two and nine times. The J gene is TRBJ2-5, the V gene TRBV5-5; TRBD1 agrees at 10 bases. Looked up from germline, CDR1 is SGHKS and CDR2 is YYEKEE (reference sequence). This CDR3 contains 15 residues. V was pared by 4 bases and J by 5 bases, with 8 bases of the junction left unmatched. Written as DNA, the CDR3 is TGTGCCAGCAGCCTCCAGACAGGGGGCAGGGAGACCCAGTACTTC. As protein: CASSLQTGGRETQYF. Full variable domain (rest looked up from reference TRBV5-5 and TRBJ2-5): DAGVTQSPTHLIKTRGQQVTLRCSPISGHKSVSWYQQVLGQGPQFIFQYYEKEERGRGNFPDRFSARQFPNYSSELNVNALLLGDSALYLCASSLQTGGRETQYFGPGTRLLVL.

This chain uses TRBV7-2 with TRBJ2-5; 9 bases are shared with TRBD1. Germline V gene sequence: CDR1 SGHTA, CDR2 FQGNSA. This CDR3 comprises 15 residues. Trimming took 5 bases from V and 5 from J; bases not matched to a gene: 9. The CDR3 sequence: CASSPATGGSETQYF. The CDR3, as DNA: TGTGCCAGCAGCCCGGCGACAGGGGGAAGTGAGACCCAGTACTTC.

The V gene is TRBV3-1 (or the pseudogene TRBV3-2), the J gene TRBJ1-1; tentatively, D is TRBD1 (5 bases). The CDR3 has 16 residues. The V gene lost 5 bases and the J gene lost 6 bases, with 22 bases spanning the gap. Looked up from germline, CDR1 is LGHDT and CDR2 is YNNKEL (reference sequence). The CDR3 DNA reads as TGTGCCAGCAGCTACCTCGGGGGGTTGACAATCGCTGAAGCTTTCTTT. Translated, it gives CASSYLGGLTIAEAFF.

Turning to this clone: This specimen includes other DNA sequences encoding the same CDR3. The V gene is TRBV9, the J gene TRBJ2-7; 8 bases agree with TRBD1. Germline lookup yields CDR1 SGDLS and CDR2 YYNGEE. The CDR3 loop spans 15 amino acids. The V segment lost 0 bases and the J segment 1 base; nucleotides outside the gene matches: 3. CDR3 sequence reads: CASSVGTGSSYEQYF. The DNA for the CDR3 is TGTGCCAGCAGCGTAGGGACAGGGAGTTCCTACGAGCAGTACTTC.

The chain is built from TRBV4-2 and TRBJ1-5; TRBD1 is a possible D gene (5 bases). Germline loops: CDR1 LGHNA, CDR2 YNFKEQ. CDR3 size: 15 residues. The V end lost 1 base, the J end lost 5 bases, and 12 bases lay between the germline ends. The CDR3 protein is CASSQVVQGYQPQHF. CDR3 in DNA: TGTGCCAGCAGCCAAGTCGTGCAGGGCTATCAGCCCCAGCATTTT.

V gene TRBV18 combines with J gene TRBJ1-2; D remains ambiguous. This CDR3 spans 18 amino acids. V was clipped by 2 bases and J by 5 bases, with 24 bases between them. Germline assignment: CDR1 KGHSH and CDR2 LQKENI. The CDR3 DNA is TGTGCCAGCTCACCAATGGATAGAATTTTGCGAGGCCTGTATGGCTACACCTTC. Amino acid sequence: CASSPMDRILRGLYGYTF.

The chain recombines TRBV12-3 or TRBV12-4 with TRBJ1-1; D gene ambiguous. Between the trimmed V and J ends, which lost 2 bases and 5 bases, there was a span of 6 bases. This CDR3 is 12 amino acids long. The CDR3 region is CASSLFGTEAFF. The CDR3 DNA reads TGTGCCAGCAGTTTATTCGGGACTGAAGCTTTCTTT.

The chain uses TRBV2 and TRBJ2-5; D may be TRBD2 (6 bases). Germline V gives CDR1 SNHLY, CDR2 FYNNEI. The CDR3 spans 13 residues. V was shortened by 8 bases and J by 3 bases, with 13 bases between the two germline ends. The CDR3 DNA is TGTGCCAGCTCCCGGGAGACAGAAGAGACCCAGTACTTC. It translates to CASSRETEETQYF. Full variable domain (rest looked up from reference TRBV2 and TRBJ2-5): EPEVTQTPSHQVTQMGQEVILRCVPISNHLYFYWYRQILGQKVEFLVSFYNNEISEKSEIFDDQFSVERPDGSNFTLKIRSTKLEDSAMYFCASSRETEETQYFGPGTRLLVL.

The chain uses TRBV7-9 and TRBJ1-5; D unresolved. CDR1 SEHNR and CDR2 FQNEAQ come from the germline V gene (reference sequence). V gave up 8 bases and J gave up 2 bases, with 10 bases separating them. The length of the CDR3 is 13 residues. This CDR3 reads CASGSEGNQPQHF. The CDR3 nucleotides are TGTGCCAGCGGTTCAGAAGGCAATCAGCCCCAGCATTTT.

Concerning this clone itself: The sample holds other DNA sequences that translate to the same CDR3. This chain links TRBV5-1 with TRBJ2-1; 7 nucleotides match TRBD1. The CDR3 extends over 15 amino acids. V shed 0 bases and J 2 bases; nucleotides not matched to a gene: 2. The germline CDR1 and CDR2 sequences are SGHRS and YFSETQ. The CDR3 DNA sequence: TGCGCCAGCAGCTTGGAACAGGGGACCTACAATGAGCAGTTCTTC. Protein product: CASSLEQGTYNEQFF.

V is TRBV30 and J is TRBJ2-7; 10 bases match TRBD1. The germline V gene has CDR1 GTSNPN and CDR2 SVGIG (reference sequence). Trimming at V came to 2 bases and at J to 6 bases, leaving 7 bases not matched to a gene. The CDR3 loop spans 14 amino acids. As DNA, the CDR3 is TGTGCCTGGAGTTCCGGGACAGGGGCTGGCGAGCAGTACTTC. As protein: CAWSSGTGAGEQYF.

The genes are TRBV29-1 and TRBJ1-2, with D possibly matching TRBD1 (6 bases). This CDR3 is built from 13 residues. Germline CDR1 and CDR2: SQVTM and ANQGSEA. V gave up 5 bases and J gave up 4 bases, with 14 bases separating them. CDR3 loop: CSVRTQGGYGYTF. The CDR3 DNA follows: TGCAGCGTTAGGACCCAAGGGGGCTATGGCTACACCTTC.

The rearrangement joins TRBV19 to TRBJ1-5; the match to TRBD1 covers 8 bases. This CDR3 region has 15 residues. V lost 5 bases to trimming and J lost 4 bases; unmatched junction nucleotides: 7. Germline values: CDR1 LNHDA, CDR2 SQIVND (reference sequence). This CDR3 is CASSAGTGINQPQHF. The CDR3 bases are TGTGCCAGTAGTGCGGGGACAGGAATTAATCAGCCCCAGCATTTT.

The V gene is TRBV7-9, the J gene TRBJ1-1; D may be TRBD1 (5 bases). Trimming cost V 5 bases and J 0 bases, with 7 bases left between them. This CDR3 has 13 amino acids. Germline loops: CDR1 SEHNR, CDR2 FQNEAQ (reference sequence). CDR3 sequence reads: CASSAGLNTEAFF. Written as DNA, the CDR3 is TGTGCCAGCAGCGCAGGGCTGAACACTGAAGCTTTCTTT. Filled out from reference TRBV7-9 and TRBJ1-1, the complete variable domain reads DTGVSQNPRHKITKRGQNVTFRCDPISEHNRLYWYRQTLGQGPEFLTYFQNEAQLEKSRLLSDRFSAERPKGSFSTLEIQRTEQGDSAMYLCASSAGLNTEAFFGQGTRLTVV.